Each of the 6 T cell receptor beta chains below was sequenced from the same sample in a study of blood T cell repertoires in COVID-19. Method: immunoSEQ multiplex PCR; TCRdb's copy keeps in-frame clones and lacks some. The sample yields under 250,000 clones, around 87% seen once. Sequencing was carried out using PBMCs or T cells enriched from blood (not recorded which). The receptor source for this set is a woman younger than 30 in a cohort exposed to, infected with or recovered from COVID-19 (not recorded which).

This clone was recorded a few times. The chain combines TRBV3-1 (or the pseudogene TRBV3-2) with TRBJ1-4; 7 bases are a match to TRBD1. The CDR3 extends over 20 amino acids. Looked up from germline, CDR1 is LGHDT and CDR2 is YNNKEL (reference sequence). Germline trimming cut 0 bases from V and 0 bases from J; bases unmatched to any gene: 13. CDR3 in DNA: TGTGCCAGCAGCCAAGATCGGGTCCCGGGACAGATTTCAACTAATGAAAAACTGTTTTTT. Protein product: CASSQDRVPGQISTNEKLFF.

The chain carries TRBV28 and TRBJ1-2; D is possibly TRBD1 (6 bases). Per the germline V gene, CDR1 is MDHEN and CDR2 is SYDVKM. The CDR3 is 11 amino acids. V lost 8 bases and J 7 bases, leaving 11 bases between the germline ends. CDR3 residues: CASYLGGGYTF. The DNA for the CDR3 is TGTGCCAGCTATTTAGGGGGTGGCTACACCTTC.

This sequence joins TRBV3-1 (or the pseudogene TRBV3-2) and TRBJ2-5; TRBD2 agrees at 11 bases. With 8 bases clipped from V and 2 bases from J, the junction kept 4 bases outside the gene matches. This CDR3 region has 14 residues. The germline gives CDR1 LGHDT, CDR2 YNNKEL (reference sequence). Here the CDR3 DNA reads TGTGCCAGCCGGCTAGCGGGGGGACAAGAGACCCAGTACTTC. Amino acid sequence: CASRLAGGQETQYF.

The chain joins TRBV6-5 to TRBJ2-1; TRBD1 might be the D (6 bases). The CDR3 loop spans 15 amino acids. V was pared by 6 bases and J by 3 bases, with 15 bases between. Germline-derived CDR1 and CDR2 are MNHEY and SVGAGI. The CDR3 here is CASRGAGNHYNEQFF. The CDR3 bases are TGTGCCAGCAGGGGGGCAGGGAACCACTACAATGAGCAGTTCTTC.

The V and J genes are TRBV10-3 and TRBJ2-7; 9 bases agree with TRBD1. The CDR3 covers 14 residues. After removal of 6 bases from V and 5 bases from J, the junction contained 8 bases not matched to a gene. Germline CDR1 and CDR2: ENHRY and SYGVKD. DNA for the CDR3: TGTGCCATCAGCGTATCGGGACAGGGCCACGAGCAGTACTTC. Encoded protein: CAISVSGQGHEQYF.

The rearrangement joins TRBV24-1 to TRBJ2-2; 7 nucleotides agree with TRBD1. The germline CDR1 and CDR2 sequences are KGHDR and SFDVKD. The ends lost 4 bases at V and 8 bases at J; junction bases unmatched: 6. The CDR3 runs 14 residues. The CDR3 DNA is TGTGCCACCAGTGACCTGGGGACAGAGGGGGAGCTGTTTTTT. Translated: CATSDLGTEGELFF.